These T cell receptor beta chains were read from a single sample in a study of blood T cell repertoires in COVID-19. Generated by immunoSEQ multiplex PCR, the TCRdb table keeps only in-frame clones and is missing some. The table has more than 250,000 clones, roughly 90% seen once. The sequenced material came from peripheral blood. These receptors originate from a young man who had recovered from COVID-19. The CDR3 runs from the conserved cysteine through the conserved F or W. The order of the fields is J gene, V gene, clone size, D gene, CDR3 protein, CDR3 DNA. A D gene is named only where the DNA matches it firmly. Only some rows state a clone size, as once, few, many or a class for expanded clones.

j_gene: TRBJ2-7; v_gene: TRBV5-1; abundance: -; d_gene: -; CDR3aa: CASSLASEKSYEQYF; CDR3nt: TGCGCCAGCAGCTTGGCGTCCGAGAAGTCCTACGAGCAGTACTTC
j_gene: TRBJ1-6; v_gene: TRBV19; abundance: -; d_gene: TRBD1; CDR3aa: CASLGQRRGSPLHF; CDR3nt: TGTGCCAGTTTGGGACAGAGAAGAGGCTCACCCCTCCACTTT
j_gene: TRBJ1-1; v_gene: TRBV25-1; abundance: -; d_gene: TRBD1; CDR3aa: CASSEDRELNTEAFF; CDR3nt: TGTGCCAGCAGTGAGGACAGGGAATTGAACACTGAAGCTTTCTTT
j_gene: TRBJ1-1; v_gene: TRBV5-6; abundance: few; d_gene: -; CDR3aa: CASSSWGVNTEAFF; CDR3nt: TGTGCCAGCAGCTCCTGGGGGGTGAACACTGAAGCTTTCTTT
j_gene: TRBJ2-3; v_gene: TRBV6-2/TRBV6-3; abundance: -; d_gene: -; CDR3aa: CASSYSSQDTDTQYF; CDR3nt: TGTGCCAGCAGTTACTCGAGTCAGGACACAGATACGCAGTATTTT
j_gene: TRBJ1-5; v_gene: TRBV4-3; abundance: -; d_gene: -; CDR3aa: CASSQDAQGRPQHF; CDR3nt: TGCGCCAGCAGCCAAGATGCGCAGGGTCGGCCCCAGCATTTT
j_gene: TRBJ1-1; v_gene: TRBV11-2; abundance: -; d_gene: TRBD1; CDR3aa: CASSLTGGLNTEAFF; CDR3nt: TGTGCCAGCAGCCTAACAGGGGGATTGAACACTGAAGCTTTCTTT
j_gene: TRBJ2-5; v_gene: TRBV23-1; abundance: -; d_gene: TRBD2; CDR3aa: CASSTGGPEGETQYF; CDR3nt: TGCGCCAGCTCTACGGGAGGGCCCGAAGGGGAGACCCAGTACTTC
j_gene: TRBJ2-7; v_gene: TRBV5-1; abundance: -; d_gene: -; CDR3aa: CASSRDTNTYEQYF; CDR3nt: TGCGCCAGCAGCAGGGACACTAACACCTACGAGCAGTACTTC
j_gene: TRBJ2-7; v_gene: TRBV6-4; abundance: many; d_gene: TRBD2; CDR3aa: CASSEASGVTYEQYF; CDR3nt: TGTGCCAGCAGTGAAGCTAGCGGGGTTACCTACGAGCAGTACTTC
j_gene: TRBJ2-2; v_gene: TRBV5-1; abundance: -; d_gene: TRBD1; CDR3aa: CASRADRAYTGELFF; CDR3nt: TGCGCCAGCAGAGCGGACAGGGCGTACACCGGGGAGCTGTTTTTT
j_gene: TRBJ2-4; v_gene: TRBV13; abundance: -; d_gene: -; CDR3aa: CASSLRGGPDIQYF; CDR3nt: TGTGCCAGCAGCTTACGCGGGGGCCCCGACATTCAGTACTTC
j_gene: TRBJ2-7; v_gene: TRBV5-5; abundance: -; d_gene: -; CDR3aa: CASMSGFSYEQYF; CDR3nt: TGTGCCAGCATGTCCGGTTTTTCCTACGAGCAGTACTTC
j_gene: TRBJ1-1; v_gene: TRBV4-1; abundance: -; d_gene: -; CDR3aa: CASSQESAGNTEAFF; CDR3nt: TGCGCCAGCAGCCAAGAATCAGCAGGGAACACTGAAGCTTTCTTT
j_gene: TRBJ1-2; v_gene: TRBV25-1; abundance: -; d_gene: TRBD1; CDR3aa: CASSNQQGVGYTF; CDR3nt: TGTGCCAGCAGTAACCAACAGGGGGTCGGCTACACCTTC
j_gene: TRBJ2-5; v_gene: TRBV6-2/TRBV6-3; abundance: -; d_gene: TRBD2; CDR3aa: CASSNETSGGYQETQYF; CDR3nt: TGTGCCAGCAGTAACGAAACTAGCGGGGGGTACCAAGAGACCCAGTACTTC
j_gene: TRBJ2-5; v_gene: TRBV7-9; abundance: -; d_gene: TRBD1; CDR3aa: CASSPPGQGAKETQYF; CDR3nt: TGTGCCAGCAGCCCTCCGGGACAGGGGGCTAAAGAGACCCAGTACTTC
j_gene: TRBJ2-1; v_gene: TRBV24-1; abundance: -; d_gene: TRBD1; CDR3aa: CATSLGTGGRDEQFF; CDR3nt: TGTGCCACCAGCCTCGGGACAGGGGGCAGGGATGAGCAGTTCTTC
j_gene: TRBJ2-5; v_gene: TRBV20-1; abundance: -; d_gene: TRBD2; CDR3aa: CSASSGGVQETQYF; CDR3nt: TGCAGTGCTAGTAGCGGGGGGGTTCAAGAGACCCAGTACTTC
j_gene: TRBJ1-2; v_gene: TRBV5-4; abundance: -; d_gene: -; CDR3aa: CASSLDSNYGYTF; CDR3nt: TGTGCCAGCAGCTTGGACTCTAACTATGGCTACACCTTC